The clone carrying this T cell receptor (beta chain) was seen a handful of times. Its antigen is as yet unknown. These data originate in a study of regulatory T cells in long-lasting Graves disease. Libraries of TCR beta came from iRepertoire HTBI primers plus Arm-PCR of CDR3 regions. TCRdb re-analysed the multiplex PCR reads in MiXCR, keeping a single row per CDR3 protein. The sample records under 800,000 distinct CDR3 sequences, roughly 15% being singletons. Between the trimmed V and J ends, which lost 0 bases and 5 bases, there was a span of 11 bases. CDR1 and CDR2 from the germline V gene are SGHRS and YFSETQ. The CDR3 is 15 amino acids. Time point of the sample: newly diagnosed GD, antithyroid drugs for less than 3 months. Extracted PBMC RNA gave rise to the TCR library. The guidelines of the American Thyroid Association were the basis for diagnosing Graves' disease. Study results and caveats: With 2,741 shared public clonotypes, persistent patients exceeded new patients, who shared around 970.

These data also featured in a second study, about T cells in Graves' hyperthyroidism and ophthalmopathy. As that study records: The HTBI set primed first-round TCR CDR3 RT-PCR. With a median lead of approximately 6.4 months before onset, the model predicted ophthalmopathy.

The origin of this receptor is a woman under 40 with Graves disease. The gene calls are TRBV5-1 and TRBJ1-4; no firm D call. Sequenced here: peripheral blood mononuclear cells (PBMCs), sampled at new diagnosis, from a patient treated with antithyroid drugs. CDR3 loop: CASSLAASSNEKLFF. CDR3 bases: TGCGCCAGCAGCTTGGCCGCCAGCTCAAATGAAAAACTGTTTTTT.